Below, 20 T cell receptor beta chains from the same sample are listed, as sequenced in a study of Graves' ophthalmopathy and Graves' hyperthyroidism. Amplified material comprised TCR beta CDR3 regions derived from RNA transcripts. An initial RT-PCR round employing HTBI primers preceded a second-round multiplex PCR. In TCRdb, the multiplex PCR reads were re-called with MiXCR into one record per CDR3 protein. The data hold 900,000 to 1,200,000 distinct CDR3 sequences, with about 40% observed a single time. Sequenced: peripheral blood or thyroid tissue (not recorded which). These receptor sequences come from an adult man with Graves' hyperthyroidism.

This clonotype occurred many times. The J gene is TRBJ2-2, the V gene TRBV7-8, with 9 bases matching TRBD2. The V gene's germline CDR1 is SGHVS and CDR2 FQNEAQ. V gave up 4 bases and J gave up 8 bases; unmatched junction bases: 14. The CDR3 sequence is 17 residues long. The CDR3 bases are TGTGCCAGCAGCTCCGTGACTAGCGGAGTTTTTGGTGGGGAGCTGTTTTTT. Amino acids: CASSSVTSGVFGGELFF.

On this clonotype itself: A read error may account for a junction end that differs from germline. The gene calls are TRBV9 and TRBJ2-5, with a weak D call TRBD1 (5 bases). Germline assignment: CDR1 SGDLS and CDR2 YYNGEE. The CDR3 is made up of 14 amino acids. CDR3 loop: CAGSAQGIGETQYF. Here the CDR3 DNA reads TGTGCCGGCAGCGCCCAGGGAATAGGGGAGACCCAGTACTTC.

On this clonotype itself: Relative to the germline gene, one junction end is altered; a read error may explain this. This chain uses TRBV29-1 with TRBJ1-4, with D unresolved. Germline-derived CDR1 and CDR2 are SQVTM and ANQGSEA. The CDR3 spans 8 residues. The DNA for the CDR3 is TGCAGCGTTGAAAGACTGTTTTTT. It specifies CSVERLFF.

V gene TRBV7-2 combines with J gene TRBJ2-7; tentative D call: TRBD2 (6 bases). Gene TRBJ2-1 matches the end of the DNA better, so the J call may be wrong. This CDR3 comprises 15 residues. Germline V gene sequence: CDR1 SGHTA, CDR2 FQGNSA. CDR3 sequence (DNA): TGTGCCAGCAGCTGGACCGGGAGTGCCGACAATGAGCAGTTCTTC. It yields the protein CASSWTGSADNEQFF.

The genes are TRBV7-3 and TRBJ2-6; weak D call: TRBD2 (5 bases). Germline V gene sequence: CDR1 SGHTA, CDR2 FQGTGA. Trimming cost V 5 bases and J 4 bases, with 12 bases left between them. This CDR3 contains 15 residues. This CDR3 reads CASSHEGGGANVLTF. CDR3 DNA: TGTGCCAGCAGCCACGAGGGTGGCGGGGCCAACGTCCTGACTTTC.

Many counts were recorded for this clonotype. This rearrangement joins TRBV5-1 to TRBJ2-6; D is unresolved. This CDR3 is 15 amino acids long. V shed 0 bases and J shed 1 base, with 5 bases lying between them. Germline loops: CDR1 SGHRS, CDR2 YFSETQ. The CDR3 nucleotides read TGCGCCAGCAGCTTGGATGCGTCTGGGGCCAACGTCCTGACTTTC. Protein: CASSLDASGANVLTF.

This clonotype was found a few times. This chain connects TRBV12-3 or TRBV12-4 to TRBJ1-2; 8 positions agree with TRBD1. This CDR3 has 15 residues. The trim removed 4 bases at V and 4 bases at J, leaving 8 bases unmatched. Written as DNA, the CDR3 is TGTGCCAGCAGTTCAAGGACAGGGATTGGCTATGGCTACACCTTC. Translated: CASSSRTGIGYGYTF.

CDR3 region: CSGQGAPNEKLFF. In DNA, the CDR3 is TGCAGCGGGCAGGGGGCGCCTAATGAAAAACTGTTTTTT. The chain has TRBV29-1 and TRBJ1-4; 8 bases fit TRBD1. With V trimmed by 7 bases and J by 3 bases, 4 bases remained unmatched. CDR3 length: 13 residues. In germline, CDR1 is SQVTM, CDR2 ANQGSEA. Based on the CDR3 plus reference TRBV29-1 and TRBJ1-4, the full variable domain is SAVISQKPSRDICQRGTSLTIQCQVDSQVTMMFWYRQQPGQSLTLIATANQGSEATYESGFVIDKFPISRPNLTFSTLTVSNMSPEDSSIYLCSGQGAPNEKLFFGSGTQLSVL.

The chain is built from TRBV20-1 and TRBJ1-1; D is undetermined. This CDR3 is 12 amino acids long. The ends were cut back, 3 bases at V and 4 bases at J, with 9 bases in the middle. Germline assignment: CDR1 DFQATT and CDR2 SNEGSKA (reference sequence). This CDR3 reads CSASGESTEAFF. DNA for the CDR3: TGCAGTGCTAGTGGGGAAAGCACTGAAGCTTTCTTT.

This clonotype was observed a handful of times. The CDR3: CASRPAPGDNQPQHF. In DNA, the CDR3 is TGTGCCAGCAGACCCGCCCCGGGAGACAATCAGCCCCAGCATTTT. The V and J genes are TRBV9 and TRBJ1-5; D remains unclear. Germline V CDR1 and CDR2: SGDLS, YYNGEE. The V and J ends lost 5 bases and 3 bases respectively, with 15 bases between them. This CDR3 comprises 15 residues.

The sample holds many counts of this clonotype. The V and J genes are TRBV20-1 and TRBJ2-5; tentative D call: TRBD1 (6 bases). Per germline, CDR1 DFQATT and CDR2 SNEGSKA (reference sequence). V was cut by 6 bases and J by 0 bases, with 14 bases left in between. The CDR3 runs 14 residues. The CDR3 bases are TGCAGTGCCACGAGTCACAGGGACCAAGAGACCCAGTACTTC. This translates into CSATSHRDQETQYF.

V gene TRBV7-2 combines with J gene TRBJ1-5, with D hard to call. Germline V gene lookup returns CDR1 SGHTA and CDR2 FQGNSA. The V end was cut by 0 bases, the J end by 5 bases, with 8 bases between. The CDR3 loop spans 14 amino acids. The CDR3 here is CASSLAAVDQPQHF. CDR3 nucleotides: TGTGCCAGCAGCTTAGCGGCAGTAGATCAGCCCCAGCATTTT. The full variable domain, rest sourced from reference TRBV7-2 and TRBJ1-5, is GAGVSQSPSNKVTEKGKDVELRCDPISGHTALYWYRQSLGQGLEFLIYFQGNSAPDKSGLPSDRFSAERTGGSVSTLTIQRTQQEDSAVYLCASSLAAVDQPQHFGDGTRLSIL.

This clonotype was recorded a few times. V and J are TRBV28 and TRBJ2-6; D uncertain. This CDR3 region has 14 residues. V was shortened by 10 bases and J by 1 base, with 11 bases between the two germline ends. Germline-derived CDR1 and CDR2 are MDHEN and SYDVKM. CDR3 sequence reads: CATPGPSGANVLTF. CDR3 sequence (DNA): TGTGCCACCCCGGGCCCGTCTGGGGCCAACGTCCTGACTTTC.

The CDR3 is CASSLRPGLGEQYF. The CDR3 DNA follows: TGTGCCAGCAGCTTGCGCCCGGGATTGGGGGAGCAGTACTTC. V gene TRBV7-9 combines with J gene TRBJ2-7; possible D gene TRBD2, 5 bases. V lost 3 bases to trimming and J lost 7 bases, with 16 bases between them. CDR3 length: 14 amino acids. Germline CDR1 reads SEHNR; CDR2 reads FQNEAQ (reference sequence).

This chain links TRBV7-9 with TRBJ1-4, with 8 bases matching TRBD1. The CDR3 is made up of 17 amino acids. Germline CDR1 reads SEHNR; CDR2 reads FQNEAQ (reference sequence). With V trimmed by 0 bases and J by 0 bases, 3 bases remained unmatched. The CDR3 sequence is CASSLADRGTTNEKLFF. Here the CDR3 DNA reads TGTGCCAGCAGCTTAGCCGACAGGGGCACAACTAATGAAAAACTGTTTTTT.

Many counts were recorded for this clonotype. This sequence joins TRBV20-1 and TRBJ1-6, with TRBD1 as a possible D gene (5 bases). The CDR3 runs to 13 residues. V dropped 3 bases and J dropped 8 bases, with 11 bases sitting between them. Germline-derived CDR1 and CDR2 are DFQATT and SNEGSKA (reference sequence). This CDR3 reads CSASGQGYSPLHF. The CDR3 DNA sequence: TGCAGTGCTAGTGGTCAGGGTTATTCACCCCTCCACTTT.

This clonotype was seen ten or more times. The V and J genes are TRBV12-3 or TRBV12-4 and TRBJ1-2; D call uncertain. Trimming removed 3 bases at V and 4 bases at J, with 12 bases between. The CDR3 contains 14 residues. The CDR3 coding sequence is TGTGCCAGCAGTTTTTCGGGTCTCGGCTATGGCTACACCTTC. Translation gives CASSFSGLGYGYTF.

The CDR3: CAAAGETAKIYEQYF. CDR3 in DNA: TGTGCGGCAGCTGGAGAGACAGCGAAAATCTACGAGCAGTACTTC. The rearrangement joins TRBV6-2 or TRBV6-3 to TRBJ2-7; tentatively, D is TRBD1 (5 bases). This CDR3 is built from 15 residues. CDR1 is MNHEY and CDR2 is SVGEGT in the germline V gene.

This clonotype was seen only once. The chain is built from TRBV12-3 or TRBV12-4 and TRBJ1-4, with a tentative D call TRBD1 (5 bases). The CDR3 spans 15 residues. V was cut by 6 bases and J by 1 base, with 12 bases left in between. CDR3 coding DNA: TGTGCCAGCAGCCAGAGGGGTTTAACTAATGAAAAACTGTTTTTT. It is translated as CASSQRGLTNEKLFF.

This clonotype was detected ten times or more. This sequence joins TRBV7-2 and TRBJ2-5; TRBD1 might be the D (5 bases). The germline V and J ends were trimmed by 6 bases and 7 bases, with 21 bases remaining between them. The germline V gene encodes CDR1 SGHTA and CDR2 FQGNSA. This CDR3 spans 15 amino acids. The CDR3 reads CASRRSAIGQGTQYF. In DNA form, the CDR3 reads TGTGCCAGCAGGAGGAGCGCGATAGGCCAGGGGACCCAGTACTTC.